This section outlines one TCR beta chain sequence together with its context. Method: immunoSEQ multiplex PCR; TCRdb's copy keeps in-frame clones and lacks some. The sample lists more than 75,000 clones; roughly 89% were seen once. The data are from a study of control samples from healthy donors and cancer patients. Trimming took off 1 base at V and 2 bases at J, with 5 bases between the two ends. Germline V CDR1 and CDR2: SGDLS, YYNGEE. This CDR3 is built from 13 residues. Material: PBMCs. The chain uses TRBV9 and TRBJ2-3; D remains unclear. This receptor was obtained from an older woman with head and neck cancer. The CDR3 spells CASSVFTTDTQYF. CDR3 DNA: TGTGCCAGCAGCGTATTTACCACAGATACGCAGTATTTT.